The 19 T cell receptor beta chains reported below all come from one sample, sequenced in a study of T cell responses to AZD1222 COVID-19 vaccine. Method: immunoSEQ multiplex PCR; TCRdb's copy keeps in-frame clones and lacks some. Among around 80,000 clones listed, nearly 90% were seen once. Sequenced here: peripheral blood, sampled 28 days after the second AZD1222 dose. These TCRs come from an adult who received the AZD1222 COVID-19 vaccine.

J is TRBJ1-3 and V is TRBV5-4, with a tentative D call TRBD1 (6 bases). The ends were cut back, 3 bases at V and 4 bases at J, with 11 bases in the middle. Germline lookup yields CDR1 SGHNT and CDR2 YYREEE (reference sequence). The CDR3 is 14 residues long. In DNA, the CDR3 is TGTGCCAGCAGCTCTTGGACAGAAGGAAACACCATATATTTT. It translates to CASSSWTEGNTIYF. Filled out from reference TRBV5-4 and TRBJ1-3, the complete variable domain reads ETGVTQSPTHLIKTRGQQVTLRCSSQSGHNTVSWYQQALGQGPQFIFQYYREEENGRGNFPPRFSGLQFPNYSSELNVNALELDDSALYLCASSSWTEGNTIYFGEGSWLTVV.

The rearrangement joins TRBV7-2 to TRBJ1-1; D may be TRBD1 (5 bases). Germline V gene data show CDR1 as SGHTA and CDR2 as FQGNSA. The CDR3 is 15 amino acids. The germline V and J ends were trimmed by 5 bases and 0 bases, with 13 bases remaining between them. The CDR3 DNA sequence: TGTGCCAGCAGCCCCCGGACATCCATGAACACTGAAGCTTTCTTT. Translation gives CASSPRTSMNTEAFF.

V gene TRBV4-1 combines with J gene TRBJ2-7; 8 positions match TRBD2. The CDR3 extends over 16 amino acids. Germline V lookup: CDR1 MGHRA, CDR2 YSYEKL. V was pared by 0 bases and J by 3 bases, with 7 bases of the junction left unmatched. CDR3 bases: TGCGCCAGCAGCCAAGAGGGTGGCCGGGAGGGCTACGAGCAGTACTTC. Translation: CASSQEGGREGYEQYF.

J is TRBJ1-3 and V is TRBV7-9, with D unclear. The germline CDR1 and CDR2 sequences are SEHNR and FQNEAQ (reference sequence). The CDR3 sequence is 14 residues long. The V end was cut by 4 bases, the J end by 0 bases, with 7 bases between. Written as DNA, the CDR3 is TGTGCCAGCAGCTCGTTAGGCTCTGGAAACACCATATATTTT. Its protein product is CASSSLGSGNTIYF.

The chain uses TRBV7-8 and TRBJ2-2, with 8 bases lining up with TRBD2. Germline-derived CDR1 and CDR2 are SGHVS and FQNEAQ. V dropped 3 bases and J dropped 1; count of bases not matched to a gene: 4. The CDR3 has 16 residues. The CDR3 DNA reads as TGTGCCAGCAGCTTTGGACTAGCTGGGAACACCGGGGAGCTGTTTTTT. This translates into CASSFGLAGNTGELFF. Variable domain in full (rest from reference TRBV7-8 and TRBJ2-2): GAGVSQSPRYKVAKRGQDVALRCDPISGHVSLFWYQQALGQGPEFLTYFQNEAQLDKSGLPSDRFFAERPEGSVSTLKIQRTQQEDSAVYLCASSFGLAGNTGELFFGEGSRLTVL.

V and J are TRBV7-3 and TRBJ2-3; 11 bases align to TRBD2. CDR1 is SGHTA and CDR2 is FQGTGA in the germline V gene. Trimming cost V 5 bases and J 6 bases; bases outside gene matches: 13. The CDR3 covers 17 residues. CDR3 amino acids: CASSASVPSGRRDTQYF. In DNA form, the CDR3 reads TGTGCCAGCAGCGCTTCGGTCCCTAGCGGGAGGCGGGATACGCAGTATTTT.

This clone has just one count. The V gene is TRBV7-7, the J gene TRBJ1-4; no reliable D call. CDR1 is SSHAT and CDR2 is FNYEAQ in the germline V gene (reference sequence). This CDR3 is built from 15 residues. Written as DNA, the CDR3 is TGTGCTACCCCCACAGATCGGGCAACTAATGAAAAACTGTTTTTT. Translating it yields CATPTDRATNEKLFF.

The chain uses TRBV5-4 and TRBJ2-1; D is perhaps TRBD2 (6 bases). V lost 0 bases and J lost 0, with 10 bases in between. The length of the CDR3 is 16 residues. Per germline, CDR1 SGHNT and CDR2 YYREEE (reference sequence). CDR3 sequence: CASSLGRGSSYNEQFF. The CDR3, as DNA: TGTGCCAGCAGCTTGGGGAGGGGAAGCTCCTACAATGAGCAGTTCTTC.

This clone was recorded once. The chain carries TRBV11-3 and TRBJ2-7; TRBD1 matches at 8 bases. This CDR3 has 14 residues. Germline lookup yields CDR1 SGHNT and CDR2 YENEEA. Germline trimming cut 4 bases from V and 5 bases from J; bases unmatched to any gene: 7. The chain's CDR3 is CASSSTGGVHEQYF. CDR3 nucleotides: TGTGCCAGCAGCTCTACAGGGGGTGTCCACGAGCAGTACTTC.

This chain connects TRBV12-3 or TRBV12-4 to TRBJ2-7; 7 bases line up with TRBD1. The CDR3 runs 13 residues. V was clipped by 6 bases and J by 2 bases; unmatched bases: 4. CDR3 DNA sequence: TGTGCCAGCAGCTCCAGGGGGACCTACGAGCAGTACTTC. Residues: CASSSRGTYEQYF.

The genes are TRBV19 and TRBJ1-1; D unclear. CDR3 size: 13 residues. V gave up 4 bases and J gave up 0 bases, with 6 bases separating them. Germline V lookup: CDR1 LNHDA, CDR2 SQIVND (reference sequence). The CDR3 DNA sequence: TGTGCCAGTAGTAGTCGGGTGAACACTGAAGCTTTCTTT. Its protein product is CASSSRVNTEAFF.

This sequence joins TRBV6-5 and TRBJ1-1, with D perhaps matching TRBD1 (6 bases). Germline values: CDR1 MNHEY, CDR2 SVGAGI. The CDR3 length is 15 residues. V was cut by 3 bases and J by 1 base, with 12 bases left in between. For the CDR3, the DNA is TGTGCCAGCAGTTATGTCAGGGGCTCGAACACTGAAGCTTTCTTT. This sequence encodes CASSYVRGSNTEAFF.

The rearrangement uses TRBV5-8 and TRBJ1-6; 9 nucleotides match TRBD1. Germline assignment: CDR1 SGHTS and CDR2 YDEGEE. The CDR3 has 15 residues. V lost 1 base and J lost 10; bases outside the gene matches: 6. For the CDR3, the DNA is TGTGCCAGCAGCTTGAGGGGACAGGGTCTATCACCCCTCCACTTT. Protein product: CASSLRGQGLSPLHF.

This sequence joins TRBV20-1 and TRBJ2-3; 11 positions match TRBD2. Germline loops: CDR1 DFQATT, CDR2 SNEGSKA (reference sequence). The CDR3 has 14 amino acids. Trimming removed 3 bases from V and 6 bases from J; junction bases left unmatched: 5. CDR3 coding DNA: TGCAGTGCTAGTAGGACTAGCGGGTCGGATACGCAGTATTTT. It encodes CSASRTSGSDTQYF.

This chain connects TRBV18 to TRBJ2-2; D call uncertain. Trimming left V 0 bases short and J 0 bases short, with 8 bases between. The CDR3 sequence is 16 residues long. CDR1 and CDR2 (germline): KGHSH, LQKENI. The DNA of the CDR3 is TGTGCCAGCTCACCACCCACTTACGCGAACACCGGGGAGCTGTTTTTT. It codes for CASSPPTYANTGELFF.

The chain joins TRBV28 to TRBJ2-3, with TRBD2 matching 10 bases. J lost 4 bases, V lost 4 bases, and 5 bases had no gene match. The CDR3 contains 15 residues. Germline V CDR1 and CDR2: MDHEN, SYDVKM. The CDR3 protein is CASSSESGRADTQYF. In DNA, the CDR3 is TGTGCCAGCAGTTCCGAGAGCGGGAGGGCAGATACGCAGTATTTT.

J is TRBJ1-3 and V is TRBV30; no clear D gene. Germline V gene sequence: CDR1 GTSNPN, CDR2 SVGIG (reference sequence). The V end lost 3 bases, the J end lost 8 bases, and 11 bases lay between the germline ends. The CDR3 has 12 residues. This chain's CDR3 is CAWSPSGDTIYF. The CDR3 coding sequence is TGTGCCTGGAGCCCAAGTGGTGACACCATATATTTT.

The J gene is TRBJ1-1, the V gene TRBV5-1; the D gene is possibly TRBD1 (6 bases). The CDR3 spans 13 residues. CDR1 is SGHRS, CDR2 YFSETQ, per germline. The V and J ends lost 4 bases and 4 bases respectively, with 11 bases between them. In DNA form, the CDR3 reads TGCGCCAGCAGCCCGTCGGGGGCCACTGAAGCTTTCTTT. Its protein product is CASSPSGATEAFF.

The chain has TRBV6-5 and TRBJ2-1; D not certain. The CDR3 is 16 amino acids. Germline values: CDR1 MNHEY, CDR2 SVGAGI. V gave up 2 bases and J gave up 0 bases, with 11 bases separating them. The CDR3: CASSYRRASSYNEQFF. CDR3 nucleotide sequence: TGTGCCAGCAGTTACAGAAGGGCCAGCTCCTACAATGAGCAGTTCTTC.